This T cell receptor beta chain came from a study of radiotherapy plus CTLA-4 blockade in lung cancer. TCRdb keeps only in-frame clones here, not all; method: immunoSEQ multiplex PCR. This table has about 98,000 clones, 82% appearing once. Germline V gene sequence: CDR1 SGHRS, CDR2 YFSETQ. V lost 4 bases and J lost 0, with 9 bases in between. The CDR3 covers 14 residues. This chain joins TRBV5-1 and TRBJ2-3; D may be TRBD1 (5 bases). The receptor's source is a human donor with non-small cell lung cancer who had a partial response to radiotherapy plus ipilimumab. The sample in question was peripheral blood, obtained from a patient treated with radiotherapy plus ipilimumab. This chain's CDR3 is CASSQGRSTDTQYF. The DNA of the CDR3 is TGCGCCAGCAGCCAGGGCAGAAGCACAGATACGCAGTATTTT.